The 10 T cell receptor beta chains presented below share a single source sample, sequenced in a study. One entry per CDR3 protein results from TCRdb running MiXCR on the 5' RACE reads. Here the sample spans 1,500 to 2,000 distinct CDR3 sequences, 8% to 9% being singletons. The sequencing input was central memory T cells from blood PBMCs. Subset given: central memory CD4+ T cells. The receptor source for this set is a female donor with HIV.

This clonotype was found a few times. The chain employs TRBV5-8 and TRBJ1-5; weak D call: TRBD1 (5 bases). V dropped 3 bases and J dropped 7 bases, with 17 bases sitting between them. The CDR3 is made up of 15 amino acids. Germline V lookup: CDR1 SGHTS, CDR2 YDEGEE. Here the CDR3 reads CASSSSQGSGQPQHF. Written as DNA, the CDR3 is TGTGCCAGCAGCTCCTCTCAGGGTTCCGGGCAGCCCCAGCATTTT. The full variable domain, its missing parts supplied by reference TRBV5-8 and TRBJ1-5, is EAGVTQSPTHLIKTRGQQATLRCSPISGHTSVYWYQQALGLGLQFLLWYDEGEERNRGNFPPRFSGRQFPNYSSELNVNALELEDSALYLCASSSSQGSGQPQHFGDGTRLSIL.

The J gene is TRBJ1-1, the V gene TRBV28, with TRBD1 matching over 9 bases. This CDR3 comprises 17 residues. Per the germline V gene, CDR1 is MDHEN and CDR2 is SYDVKM. V gave up 6 bases and J gave up 0 bases; unmatched junction bases: 11. The CDR3 region is CASSSPGTGNLNTEAFF. The CDR3 coding sequence is TGTGCCAGCAGCTCCCCCGGGACAGGGAATTTGAACACTGAAGCTTTCTTT.

The chain has TRBV7-2 and TRBJ2-3, with 9 bases identical to TRBD1. CDR1 is SGHTA, CDR2 FQGNSA, per germline. The CDR3 length is 15 residues. Trimming removed 5 bases from V and 5 bases from J; junction bases left unmatched: 8. For the CDR3, the DNA is TGTGCCAGCAGCGCCTACAGGGGGCGCGTAGATACGCAGTATTTT. This gives the protein CASSAYRGRVDTQYF.

V gene TRBV19 combines with J gene TRBJ2-3; TRBD2 matches at 9 bases. V lost 5 bases, J lost 5 bases, and 8 bases stayed unmatched. The CDR3 consists of 15 residues. In germline, CDR1 is LNHDA, CDR2 SQIVND (reference sequence). The DNA of the CDR3 is TGTGCCAGTAGTTATAGCGGGGGCCAGGGAGATACGCAGTATTTT. Translating gives CASSYSGGQGDTQYF. Full variable domain (outside the CDR3, taken from reference TRBV19 and TRBJ2-3): DGGITQSPKYLFRKEGQNVTLSCEQNLNHDAMYWYRQDPGQGLRLIYYSQIVNDFQKGDIAEGYSVSREKKESFPLTVTSAQKNPTAFYLCASSYSGGQGDTQYFGPGTRLTVL.

Within the sample, this clonotype is medium-sized. The genes are TRBV7-8 and TRBJ2-7; D not certain. The CDR3 consists of 13 residues. The germline V and J ends were trimmed by 3 bases and 1 base, with 7 bases remaining between them. Looked up from germline, CDR1 is SGHVS and CDR2 is FQNEAQ. This CDR3 is CASSLHGSYEQYV. CDR3 in DNA: TGTGCCAGCAGCTTGCACGGATCCTACGAGCAGTACGTC.

The gene calls are TRBV30 and TRBJ1-1, with no clear D. The V gene lost 2 bases and the J gene lost 2 bases, with 15 bases spanning the gap. CDR1 is GTSNPN, CDR2 SVGIG, per germline (reference sequence). This CDR3 region has 15 residues. The DNA of the CDR3 is TGTGCCTGGAGTCCCACCTCGAATTTTAACACTGAAGCTTTCTTT. This translates into CAWSPTSNFNTEAFF.

As DNA, the CDR3 is TGCAGTGCTAGTGGGACAAGACAAGAGACCCAGTACTTC. Amino acid sequence: CSASGTRQETQYF. This chain uses TRBV20-1 with TRBJ2-5; a weak D match, TRBD1 (6 bases). V lost 3 bases, J lost 2 bases, and 10 bases lay in between. The CDR3 is made up of 13 amino acids. Germline lookup yields CDR1 DFQATT and CDR2 SNEGSKA (reference sequence).

This clonotype has more than one count but fewer than ten. V gene TRBV10-1 combines with J gene TRBJ2-1; D is tentatively TRBD1 or TRBD2 (7 bases each). Germline CDR1 is WNHNN and CDR2 is SYGVQD (reference sequence). V lost 6 bases and J 0 bases, leaving 18 bases between the germline ends. The CDR3 covers 17 residues. CDR3 sequence: CASSQRRGGISYNEQFF. The CDR3 coding sequence is TGCGCCAGCAGCCAACGCAGGGGGGGGATCTCCTACAATGAGCAGTTCTTC.

V and J are TRBV11-3 and TRBJ2-3; D might be TRBD2 (6 bases). Trimming took 1 base from V and 0 from J, leaving 8 bases between them. The CDR3 runs 15 residues. Germline CDR1 is SGHNT and CDR2 is YENEEA. CDR3 in amino acids: CASSLGAGSTDTQYF. The DNA of the CDR3 is TGTGCCAGCAGCTTAGGTGCGGGAAGCACAGATACGCAGTATTTT.

By sample share, this clonotype is medium-sized. The chain couples TRBV6-1 to TRBJ2-1; 11 positions agree with TRBD1. The CDR3 has 14 amino acids. Trimming took 5 bases from V and 9 from J; bases not matched to a gene: 6. Germline lookup yields CDR1 MNHNS and CDR2 SASEGT. The CDR3 DNA reads as TGTGCCAGCAGTCCGGGACAGGGGGAGGCTGAGCAGTTCTTC. The encoded protein is CASSPGQGEAEQFF.